This T cell receptor beta chain was observed in a study of early T cells in non-severe SARS-CoV-2 infection. About the study: RNA in bulk from unsorted whole blood was sequenced, and chains were unpaired.

This clonotype was picked up a small number of times. Its antigen is still unknown. As part of library construction, unique molecular identifiers were attached to individual cDNA molecules. TCRdb recomputed calls from the 5' RACE reads with MiXCR, one row per CDR3 protein. Among about 90,000 distinct CDR3 sequences listed, approximately 12% were seen once. Study-level findings and limits: Private and CD4 specificities were missed by VDJdb matching, which favored anti-spike CD8 responses.

Trimming removed 6 bases at V and 7 bases at J, with 24 bases between. Germline V CDR1 and CDR2: DFQATT, SNEGSKA (reference sequence). This CDR3 has 15 residues. This specimen was whole blood, taken at baseline. This chain joins TRBV20-1 and TRBJ2-5, with D tentatively TRBD1 or TRBD2 (5 bases each). The receptor's source is an adult who was a healthcare worker with PCR-confirmed SARS-CoV-2 infection or an uninfected control (not recorded which). The CDR3 region is CSARPPWGTGWTQYF. For the CDR3, the DNA is TGCAGTGCCCGCCCCCCATGGGGGACCGGGTGGACCCAGTACTTC.